The rows below give T cell receptor beta chains drawn from one sample of a study of metastatic and nonmetastatic thyroid tumors. TCRdb reanalyzed the PCR reads with MiXCR. The data hold 35,000 to 50,000 clones, with more than 25% observed a single time. Sequenced material: blood. The receptors stem from a male donor with papillary thyroid cancer or a benign thyroid nodule (not recorded which). Some clones in this sample may be carry-over from other donors' samples. Each CDR3 is given with its conserved first and last residue. The D gene is left open where the match is weak. Clone size is given for some rows only: seen once, a few or many times, or a class if the clone is expanded.

clone_size	d_call	j_call	v_call	cdr3_nt	cdr3_aa
.	.	TRBJ1-1	TRBV10-3	TGTGCCTTCAATGGGGGGATCCACACTGAAGCTTTCTTT	CAFNGGIHTEAFF
.	TRBD1	TRBJ1-1	TRBV27	TGTGCCAGCAGTGCCAACAGGGGGCGGAGGACTGAAGCTTTCTTT	CASSANRGRRTEAFF
medium-sized	.	TRBJ2-2	TRBV6-4	TGTGCCAGCAGTGATTCACAGGGACCCGGGGAGCTGTTTTTT	CASSDSQGPGELFF
many	.	TRBJ1-1	TRBV4-1	TGCGCCAGCAGCCAAGAAGCGGGCAGGGTGAACACTGAAGCTTTCTTT	CASSQEAGRVNTEAFF
many	.	TRBJ2-7	TRBV5-1	TGCGCCAGCAGCCCGGGACGGACGCGGAGGGAGCAGTACTTC	CASSPGRTRREQYF
many	.	TRBJ2-2	TRBV2	TGTGCCAGCAGTGAACAAGGCGCGCCAAGCGGGGAGCTGTTTTTT	CASSEQGAPSGELFF
many	.	TRBJ1-1	TRBV19	TGTGCCAGTAGTATTTCCCGGAACACTGAAGCTTTCTTT	CASSISRNTEAFF
few	TRBD1	TRBJ1-6	TRBV28	TGTGCCAGCAGGCGGACAGGGGTCTGGGGGAATTCACCCCTCCACTTT	CASRRTGVWGNSPLHF
.	TRBD2	TRBJ2-1	TRBV20-1	TGCAGCGCCCCGTCCGTGACTAGCTGGGGGAGTGAGCAGTCCTTC	CSAPSVTSWGSEQSF
few	.	TRBJ2-7	TRBV6-5	TGTGCCAGCAGTTACTCGGGCCTCAGGGGCCACGAGCAGTACTTC	CASSYSGLRGHEQYF
medium-sized	.	TRBJ2-7	TRBV7-8	TGTGCCAGCAGCCCAGGATCCTACGAGCAGTACTTC	CASSPGSYEQYF
many	.	TRBJ2-7	TRBV7-8	TGTGCCAGCAGCTTAGTCCTAGATTCCTACGAGCAGTACTTC	CASSLVLDSYEQYF
.	.	TRBJ2-1	TRBV20-1	TGCAGTGCTAGTGGTGGGGCGGGCCGTGCGGGTAATGAGCAGTTCTTC	CSASGGAGRAGNEQFF
many	.	TRBJ1-4	TRBV7-9	TGTGCCAGCAGCTTAGGGAACGGTGAAAAACTGTTTTTT	CASSLGNGEKLFF
.	TRBD1	TRBJ1-2	TRBV5-1	TGCGCCAGCAGTCTCCACCACCCGACAGGGGGGGGAGGTGGCTACACCTTC	CASSLHHPTGGGGGYTF
few	.	TRBJ2-1	TRBV15	TGTGCCACCAGCAGGGGTCCTCACAATGAGCAGTTCTTC	CATSRGPHNEQFF
once	TRBD1	TRBJ2-5	TRBV6-1	TGTGCCAGCAGTAGGACAGGCGGTTCCGAGACCCAGTACTTC	CASSRTGGSETQYF
.	.	TRBJ1-3	TRBV6-1	TGTGCCACCTGGCCCCTGGGGCGAAATACCATATATTTT	CATWPLGRNTIYF
many	TRBD2	TRBJ2-2	TRBV6-8	TGTGCCAGCAGAGGCCTTCGGCGGGAGCCGGGCACCGGGGAGCTGTTTTTT	CASRGLRREPGTGELFF
medium-sized	.	TRBJ2-7	TRBV19	TGTGCCAGTAGTATACGGGGAGGCGGCTCCTACGAGCAGTACTTC	CASSIRGGGSYEQYF